This TCR beta chain was documented in a study of TIL therapy for anti-PD-1-resistant metastatic lung cancer. The wider study: Tumors carried a median 1.5 non-synonymous mutations per megabase. Study results and limitations: Many TIL product clones were absent from baseline tumor, suggesting clonal contraction.

The time point is: pre-treatment sample, taken before nivolumab and TIL therapy. Most excised metastases sampled were pleural nodules or supraclavicular lymph nodes. Germline trimming cut 2 bases from V and 3 bases from J; bases unmatched to any gene: 2. Germline values: CDR1 SGHTA, CDR2 FQGTGA. There are 15 residues in the CDR3. Details on this clone: Its antigen is currently unknown.

The immunoSEQ assay was v3. Assay used: immunoSEQ multiplex PCR; TCRdb lists only in-frame clones, some missing. The sample holds around 100,000 clones, under 70% seen once. The TCR originated in a person aged 30 to 80 with non-small cell lung cancer. The chain employs TRBV7-3 and TRBJ2-1; 9 bases agree with TRBD2. The sample consisted of tumor tissue, taken at baseline. CDR3: CASSLLAGYYNEQFF. Here the CDR3 DNA reads TGTGCCAGCAGCTTACTAGCGGGATACTACAATGAGCAGTTCTTC.